This TCR beta chain was sequenced during a study of blood T cell repertoires in COVID-19. Turning to the study itself: The United States, Italy and Spain supplied acute and convalescent COVID-19 samples. In each case, the material was cDNA or gDNA derived from T cells, B-cell-depleted T cells, or PBMCs.

The CDR3 consists of 17 residues. Germline loops: CDR1 SGHTA, CDR2 FQGNSA. Trimming pared 1 base from V and 1 base from J, leaving 14 bases between. Per the original data handling: Cell counts per sample came from amplifying reference gene primers. Only in-frame clones appear in the TCRdb table, and some are missing; sequencing was by immunoSEQ multiplex PCR. V and J calls plus clone size are reproduced from that table; the DNA served to infer D and trimming. Of about 88,000 clones listed, roughly 87% are singletons. Seattle participants joined during active infection and were tracked over time. V is TRBV7-2 and J is TRBJ1-5, with D perhaps matching TRBD1 (5 bases). The TCR was taken from a young man with COVID-19, enrolled during active disease. Input material: peripheral blood. This CDR3 is CASSLDRSGGSNQPQHF. As DNA, the CDR3 is TGTGCCAGCAGCTTAGACCGTTCGGGGGGGAGCAATCAGCCCCAGCATTTT.